A single count supports the clone carrying this T cell receptor (beta chain). The data are from a study of T cell changes during pregnancy in multiple sclerosis. The CDR3 has 13 residues. V trimming: 2 bases; J trimming: 8 bases; junction bases outside the gene matches: 3. The germline gives CDR1 MGHRA, CDR2 YSYEKL. The protocol was immunoSEQ multiplex PCR, while the TCRdb copy is restricted to in-frame clones and leaves out a portion. The sample contains tens of thousands of clones, about 91% of which appear only once. Here the sequenced sample was CD4+ T cells from peripheral blood mononuclear cells, taken after pregnancy. J is TRBJ2-3 and V is TRBV4-1; the match to TRBD2 covers 8 bases. The receptor was isolated from a female donor in good health, enrolled as a control in a pregnancy study. CDR3 DNA: TGCGCCAGCAGCCAACCAGGACTAGCTACGCAGTATTTT. Translation gives CASSQPGLATQYF.